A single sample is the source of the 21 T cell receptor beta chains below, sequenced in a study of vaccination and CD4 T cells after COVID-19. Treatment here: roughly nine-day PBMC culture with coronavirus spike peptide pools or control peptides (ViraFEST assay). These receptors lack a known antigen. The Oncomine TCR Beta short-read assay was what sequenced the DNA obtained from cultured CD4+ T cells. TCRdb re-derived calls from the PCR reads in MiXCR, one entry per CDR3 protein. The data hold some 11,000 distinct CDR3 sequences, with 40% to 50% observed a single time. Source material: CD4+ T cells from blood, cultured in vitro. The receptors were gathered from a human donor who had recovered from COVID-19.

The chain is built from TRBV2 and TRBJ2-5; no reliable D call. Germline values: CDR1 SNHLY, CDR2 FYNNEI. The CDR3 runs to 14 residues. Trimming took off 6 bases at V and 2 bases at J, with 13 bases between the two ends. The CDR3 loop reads CASSPTTEQETQYF. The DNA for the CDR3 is TGTGCCAGCAGCCCCACAACGGAGCAAGAGACCCAGTACTTC.

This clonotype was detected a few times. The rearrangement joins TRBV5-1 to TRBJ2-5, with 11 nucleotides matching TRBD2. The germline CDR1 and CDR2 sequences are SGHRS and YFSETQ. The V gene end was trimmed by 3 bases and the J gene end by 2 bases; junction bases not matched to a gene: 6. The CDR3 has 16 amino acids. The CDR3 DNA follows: TGCGCCAGCAGCTCCGGGACTAGCGGACCACAAGAGACCCAGTACTTC. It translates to CASSSGTSGPQETQYF.

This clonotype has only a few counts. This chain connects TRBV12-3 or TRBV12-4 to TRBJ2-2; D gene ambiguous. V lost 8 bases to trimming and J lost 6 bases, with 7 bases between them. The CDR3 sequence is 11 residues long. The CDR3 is CASGVSGELFF. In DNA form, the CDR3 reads TGTGCCAGCGGAGTTTCCGGGGAGCTGTTTTTT.

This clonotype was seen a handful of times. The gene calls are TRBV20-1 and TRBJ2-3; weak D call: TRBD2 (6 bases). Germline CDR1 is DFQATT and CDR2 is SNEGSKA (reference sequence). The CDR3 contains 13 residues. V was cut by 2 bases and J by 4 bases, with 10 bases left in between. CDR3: CSARTGDPDTQYF. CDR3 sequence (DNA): TGCAGTGCTAGAACGGGGGATCCAGATACGCAGTATTTT.

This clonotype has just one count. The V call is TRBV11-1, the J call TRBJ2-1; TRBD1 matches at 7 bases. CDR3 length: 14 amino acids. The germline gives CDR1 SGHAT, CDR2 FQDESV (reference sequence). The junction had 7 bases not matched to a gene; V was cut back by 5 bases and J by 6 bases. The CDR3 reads CASSLGTEANEQFF. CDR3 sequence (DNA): TGTGCCAGCAGCCTCGGGACAGAAGCCAATGAGCAGTTCTTC. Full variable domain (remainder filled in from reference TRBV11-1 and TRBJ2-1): EAEVAQSPRYKITEKSQAVAFWCDPISGHATLYWYRQILGQGPELLVQFQDESVVDDSQLPKDRFSAERLKGVDSTLKIQPAELGDSAMYLCASSLGTEANEQFFGPGTRLTVL.

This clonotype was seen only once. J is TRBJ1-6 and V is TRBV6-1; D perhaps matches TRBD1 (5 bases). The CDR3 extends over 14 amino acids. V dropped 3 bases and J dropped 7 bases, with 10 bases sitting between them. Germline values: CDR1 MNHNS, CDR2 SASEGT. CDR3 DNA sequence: TGTGCCAGCAGTGATCGGGACGAAAATTCACCCCTCCACTTT. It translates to CASSDRDENSPLHF.

The CDR3 reads CASSQRESTNEQFF. For the CDR3, the DNA is TGTGCCAGCAGCCAACGGGAATCGACCAATGAGCAGTTCTTC. The chain carries TRBV3-1 and TRBJ2-1, with D perhaps TRBD2 (5 bases). Germline CDR1 LGHDT, CDR2 YNNKEL (reference sequence). With 2 bases removed from V and 6 bases from J, the gap between germline ends came to 11 bases. The CDR3 has 14 residues.

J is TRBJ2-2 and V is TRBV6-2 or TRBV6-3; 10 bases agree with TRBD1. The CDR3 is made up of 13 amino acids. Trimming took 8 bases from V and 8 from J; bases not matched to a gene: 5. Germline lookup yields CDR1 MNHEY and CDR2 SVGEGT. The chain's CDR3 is CASVRQGAGELFF. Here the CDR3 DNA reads TGTGCCAGCGTAAGACAGGGGGCAGGGGAGCTGTTTTTT.

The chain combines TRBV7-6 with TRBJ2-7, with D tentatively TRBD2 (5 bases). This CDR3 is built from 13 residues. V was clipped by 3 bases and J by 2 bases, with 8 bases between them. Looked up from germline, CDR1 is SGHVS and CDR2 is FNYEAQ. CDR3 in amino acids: CASSFGLTYEQYF. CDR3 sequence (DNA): TGTGCCAGCAGCTTCGGACTTACCTACGAGCAGTACTTC.

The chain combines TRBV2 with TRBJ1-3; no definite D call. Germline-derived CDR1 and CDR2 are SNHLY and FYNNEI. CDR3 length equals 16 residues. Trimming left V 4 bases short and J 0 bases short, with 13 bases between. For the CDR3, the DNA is TGTGCCAGCAGTGCGTGGCGCGACAACTCTGGAAACACCATATATTTT. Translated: CASSAWRDNSGNTIYF.

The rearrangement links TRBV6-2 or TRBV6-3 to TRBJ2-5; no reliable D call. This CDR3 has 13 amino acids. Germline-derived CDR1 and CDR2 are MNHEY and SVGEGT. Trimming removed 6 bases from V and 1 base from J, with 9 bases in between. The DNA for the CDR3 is TGTGCCAGCAGGCGACCCGGCCAAGAGACCCAGTACTTC. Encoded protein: CASRRPGQETQYF.

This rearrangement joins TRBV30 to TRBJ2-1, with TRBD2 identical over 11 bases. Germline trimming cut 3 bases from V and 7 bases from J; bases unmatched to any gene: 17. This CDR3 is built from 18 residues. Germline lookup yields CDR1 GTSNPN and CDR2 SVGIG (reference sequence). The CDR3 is CAWSTARELAGVQNEQFF. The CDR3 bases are TGTGCCTGGAGCACTGCCCGGGAACTAGCGGGAGTCCAAAATGAGCAGTTCTTC. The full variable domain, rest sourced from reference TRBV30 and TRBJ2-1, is SQTIHQWPATLVQPVGSPLSLECTVEGTSNPNLYWYRQAAGRGLQLLFYSVGIGQISSEVPQNLSASRPQDRQFILSSKKLLLSDSGFYLCAWSTARELAGVQNEQFFGPGTRLTVL.

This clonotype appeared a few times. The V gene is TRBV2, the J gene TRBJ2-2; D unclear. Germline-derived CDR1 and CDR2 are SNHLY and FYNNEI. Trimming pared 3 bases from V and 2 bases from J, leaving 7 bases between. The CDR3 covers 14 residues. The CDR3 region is CASSDKRNTGELFF. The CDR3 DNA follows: TGTGCCAGCAGTGACAAGCGAAACACCGGGGAGCTGTTTTTT.

The CDR3 nucleotides read TGTGCCAGCGGGACCCTTTTAGCGGGAGAACGACCGGTACGCTCAATCAGAGGGGAGCTGTTTTTT. This sequence encodes CASGTLLAGERPVRSIRGELFF. The rearrangement joins TRBV6-1 to TRBJ2-2, with 9 bases that match TRBD2. After removal of 8 bases from V and 8 bases from J, the junction contained 33 bases not matched to a gene. Germline values: CDR1 MNHNS, CDR2 SASEGT. This CDR3 contains 22 residues.

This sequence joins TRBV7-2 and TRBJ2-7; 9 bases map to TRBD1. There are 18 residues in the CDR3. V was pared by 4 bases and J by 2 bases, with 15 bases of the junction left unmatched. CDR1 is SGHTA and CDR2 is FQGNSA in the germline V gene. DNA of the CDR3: TGTGCCAGCAGCTCGTTATTAACTCGGGACAGGGTGGCCTACGAGCAGTACTTC. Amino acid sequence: CASSSLLTRDRVAYEQYF.

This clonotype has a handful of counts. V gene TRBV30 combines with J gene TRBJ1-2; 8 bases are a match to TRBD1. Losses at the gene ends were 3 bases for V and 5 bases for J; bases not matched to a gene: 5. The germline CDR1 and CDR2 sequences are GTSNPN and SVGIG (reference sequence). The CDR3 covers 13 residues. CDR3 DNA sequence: TGTGCCTGGAGGGGGACAGGTCGATATGGCTACACCTTC. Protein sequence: CAWRGTGRYGYTF.

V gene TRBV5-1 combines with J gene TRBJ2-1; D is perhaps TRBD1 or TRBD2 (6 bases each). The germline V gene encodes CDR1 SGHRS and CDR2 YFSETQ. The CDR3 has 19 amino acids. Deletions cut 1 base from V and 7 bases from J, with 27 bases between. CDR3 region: CASSLLSSSGALLGNEQFF. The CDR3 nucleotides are TGCGCCAGCAGCTTGCTCTCTAGCTCGGGGGCCTTGTTAGGGAATGAGCAGTTCTTC. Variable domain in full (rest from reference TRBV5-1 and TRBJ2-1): KAGVTQTPRYLIKTRGQQVTLSCSPISGHRSVSWYQQTPGQGLQFLFEYFSETQRNKGNFPGRFSGRQFSNSRSEMNVSTLELGDSALYLCASSLLSSSGALLGNEQFFGPGTRLTVL.

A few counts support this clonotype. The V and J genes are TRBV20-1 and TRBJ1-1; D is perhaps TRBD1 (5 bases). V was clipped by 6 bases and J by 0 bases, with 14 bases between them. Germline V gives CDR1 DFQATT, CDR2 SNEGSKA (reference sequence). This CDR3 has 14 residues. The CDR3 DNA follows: TGCAGTGCCCCACCCCGGGGGATGAACACTGAAGCTTTCTTT. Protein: CSAPPRGMNTEAFF.

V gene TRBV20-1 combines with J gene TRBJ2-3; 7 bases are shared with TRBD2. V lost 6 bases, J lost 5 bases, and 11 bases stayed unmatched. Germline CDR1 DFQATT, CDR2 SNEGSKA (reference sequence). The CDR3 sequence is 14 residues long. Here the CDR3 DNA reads TGCAGTGCCATCCGGGACTACCTCGGAGATACGCAGTATTTT. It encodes CSAIRDYLGDTQYF.

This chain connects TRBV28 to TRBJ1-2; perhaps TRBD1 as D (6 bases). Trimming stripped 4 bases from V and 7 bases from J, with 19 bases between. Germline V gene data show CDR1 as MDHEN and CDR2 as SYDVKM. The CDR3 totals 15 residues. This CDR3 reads CASSSQTRGWGGYTF. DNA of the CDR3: TGTGCCAGCAGTTCCCAGACGAGGGGGTGGGGTGGCTACACCTTC.

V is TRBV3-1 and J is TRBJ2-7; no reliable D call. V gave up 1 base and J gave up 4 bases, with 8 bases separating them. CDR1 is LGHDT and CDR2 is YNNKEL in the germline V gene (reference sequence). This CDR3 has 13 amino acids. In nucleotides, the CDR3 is TGTGCCAGCAGCCAAGCCGTGGGATACGAGCAGTACTTC. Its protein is CASSQAVGYEQYF.